What follows are 20 T cell receptor beta chains derived from one specimen sequenced in a study of cytomegalovirus exposure and HLA in healthy donors. The PCR ran on 60 Vbeta and 13 Jbeta primers. TCRdb's table, derived via immunoSEQ multiplex PCR, lists solely in-frame clones and lacks some. This table lists some 34,000 clones. The sequenced material came from PBMCs. The receptors shown here come from a man aged 40-49 years in good health and CMV-seronegative.

The chain uses TRBV4-3 and TRBJ2-7, with 7 bases lining up with TRBD2. In germline, CDR1 is LGHNA, CDR2 YSLEER. The V gene end was trimmed by 0 bases and the J gene end by 2 bases; junction bases not matched to a gene: 7. The CDR3 is 16 residues long. The CDR3 DNA is TGCGCCAGCAGCCAAGAAGCGGGGATGAGCGCCTACGAGCAGTACTTC. Translated: CASSQEAGMSAYEQYF.

The genes are TRBV10-3 and TRBJ2-3; TRBD1 might be the D (5 bases). Trimming left V 11 bases short and J 3 bases short, with 18 bases between. Germline CDR1 reads ENHRY; CDR2 reads SYGVKD. The CDR3 is 14 amino acids. The chain's CDR3 is CAVTRERGTDTQYF. The DNA of the CDR3 is TGTGCCGTCACCAGGGAAAGGGGAACAGATACGCAGTATTTT.

This chain links TRBV4-3 with TRBJ1-5; D perhaps matches TRBD1 (5 bases). With 3 bases removed from V and 7 bases from J, the gap between germline ends came to 31 bases. Germline V CDR1 and CDR2: LGHNA, YSLEER. This CDR3 region has 20 residues. Written as DNA, the CDR3 is TGCGCCAGCAGCCAGTATCTCTGGGGGGAAGGATTTATGGTGAGACAGCCCCAGCATTTT. Its protein is CASSQYLWGEGFMVRQPQHF.

This rearrangement joins TRBV29-1 to TRBJ1-1, with 8 bases that match TRBD1. With V trimmed by 6 bases and J by 4 bases, 7 bases remained unmatched. Germline V CDR1 and CDR2: SQVTM, ANQGSEA. The CDR3 has 13 residues. The CDR3 nucleotides read TGCAGCGTGGTTGGACAGGGAGGCACTGAAGCTTTCTTT. Encoded protein: CSVVGQGGTEAFF.

This chain joins TRBV7-2 and TRBJ2-3; the D gene is possibly TRBD2 (7 bases). CDR3 length equals 17 residues. Germline CDR1 and CDR2: SGHTA and FQGNSA. The V end was cut by 1 base, the J end by 4 bases, with 18 bases between. The CDR3 DNA sequence: TGTGCCAGCAGCTTAGTGGCTAGCGGAAGGGGGGCAGATACGCAGTATTTT. The encoded protein is CASSLVASGRGADTQYF. The whole variable domain, filled in from reference TRBV7-2 and TRBJ2-3, reads GAGVSQSPSNKVTEKGKDVELRCDPISGHTALYWYRQSLGQGLEFLIYFQGNSAPDKSGLPSDRFSAERTGGSVSTLTIQRTQQEDSAVYLCASSLVASGRGADTQYFGPGTRLTVL.

The CDR3 region has the DNA TGCAGCGTCTCGGGGAGGGCCGGGGCAGATACGCAGTATTTT. It is translated as CSVSGRAGADTQYF. This chain uses TRBV29-1 with TRBJ2-3; 7 bases fit TRBD2. Germline trimming cut 6 bases from V and 4 bases from J; bases unmatched to any gene: 10. CDR3 length equals 14 residues. Per the germline V gene, CDR1 is SQVTM and CDR2 is ANQGSEA.

The chain carries TRBV6-1 and TRBJ1-2; 11 nucleotides line up with TRBD1. The germline CDR1 and CDR2 sequences are MNHNS and SASEGT. This CDR3 has 15 residues. J lost 5 bases, V lost 5 bases, and 7 bases had no gene match. Here the CDR3 reads CASSLWTGGVYGYTF. CDR3 bases: TGTGCCAGCAGTCTTTGGACAGGGGGCGTTTATGGCTACACCTTC.

The chain combines TRBV29-1 with TRBJ2-4, with 12 bases identical to TRBD2. The CDR3 runs to 13 residues. After removal of 4 bases from V and 7 bases from J, the junction contained 2 bases not matched to a gene. Germline V lookup: CDR1 SQVTM, CDR2 ANQGSEA. CDR3 loop: CSVGLAGDNIQYF. The CDR3, as DNA: TGCAGCGTTGGACTAGCGGGAGACAACATTCAGTACTTC.

The genes are TRBV9 and TRBJ2-4; 10 bases are shared with TRBD1. The germline V gene encodes CDR1 SGDLS and CDR2 YYNGEE. There are 14 residues in the CDR3. J was trimmed by 4 bases and V by 4 bases; bases with no gene match: 2. CDR3 nucleotides: TGTGCCAGCAGCCCGGGACAGGGGAAAAACATTCAGTACTTC. It codes for CASSPGQGKNIQYF. The variable domain in full, completed from reference TRBV9 and TRBJ2-4, reads DSGVTQTPKHLITATGQRVTLRCSPRSGDLSVYWYQQSLDQGLQFLIQYYNGEERAKGNILERFSAQQFPDLHSELNLSSLELGDSALYFCASSPGQGKNIQYFGAGTRLSVL.

The genes are TRBV30 and TRBJ2-7; 15 bases fit TRBD2. The trim removed 3 bases at V and 4 bases at J, leaving 4 bases unmatched. Germline values: CDR1 GTSNPN, CDR2 SVGIG (reference sequence). The CDR3 sequence is 15 residues long. Written as DNA, the CDR3 is TGTGCCTGGAGGGGACTAGCGGGAGGCACTTACGAGCAGTACTTC. It specifies CAWRGLAGGTYEQYF.

The chain's CDR3 is CASSLVSPQGVQFF. The CDR3 bases are TGTGCCAGCAGCTTAGTATCCCCACAGGGCGTGCAGTTCTTC. The rearrangement links TRBV7-2 to TRBJ2-1; TRBD1 might be the D (6 bases). The CDR3 has 14 amino acids. The germline V and J ends were trimmed by 1 base and 12 bases, with 16 bases remaining between them. Germline V gives CDR1 SGHTA, CDR2 FQGNSA.

The chain employs TRBV30 and TRBJ2-5; the D gene is possibly TRBD2 (5 bases). V was shortened by 2 bases and J by 1 base, with 8 bases between the two germline ends. Germline values: CDR1 GTSNPN, CDR2 SVGIG (reference sequence). This CDR3 region has 13 residues. The CDR3 is CAWSLDSQETQYF. In nucleotides, the CDR3 is TGTGCCTGGAGTCTGGACTCCCAAGAGACCCAGTACTTC.

This rearrangement joins TRBV6-1 to TRBJ2-1, with D tentatively TRBD1 (6 bases). The germline V and J ends were trimmed by 3 bases and 7 bases, with 16 bases remaining between them. Germline assignment: CDR1 MNHNS and CDR2 SASEGT. This CDR3 comprises 15 residues. The CDR3 reads CASSDPAGVINEQFF. As DNA, the CDR3 is TGTGCCAGCAGTGATCCGGCAGGGGTAATAAATGAGCAGTTCTTC.

The V and J genes are TRBV4-2 and TRBJ1-4; D not certain. The V gene's germline CDR1 is LGHNA and CDR2 YNFKEQ. This CDR3 is built from 14 residues. Trimming cost V 2 bases and J 8 bases, with 12 bases left between them. The CDR3 region is CASSQRGPDEKLFF. The DNA for the CDR3 is TGTGCCAGCAGCCAACGAGGGCCCGACGAAAAACTGTTTTTT.

The chain uses TRBV7-3 and TRBJ2-1; 8 bases line up with TRBD2. CDR1 and CDR2 from the germline V gene are SGHTA and FQGTGA. The CDR3 extends over 17 amino acids. Unmatched junction bases numbered 17, after V lost 4 bases and J lost 9 bases. The CDR3 bases are TGTGCCAGCAGCTCCAGCTCTTGGGGGACTAGTGTCGGTGAGCAGTTCTTC. Protein: CASSSSSWGTSVGEQFF.

Regarding this clone: The sample contains more than one DNA sequence encoding this CDR3. The chain recombines TRBV5-1 with TRBJ2-7; 8 bases fit TRBD1. The length of the CDR3 is 16 residues. The germline CDR1 and CDR2 sequences are SGHRS and YFSETQ. V shed 0 bases, J shed 2 bases, and the junction held 7 bases outside the gene matches. CDR3 sequence reads: CASSLEGQASAYEQYF. CDR3 DNA sequence: TGCGCCAGCAGCTTGGAGGGACAGGCGTCCGCCTACGAGCAGTACTTC.

The J gene is TRBJ1-1, the V gene TRBV19, with D tentatively TRBD1 (5 bases). The CDR3 sequence is 15 residues long. V was pared by 1 base and J by 1 base, with 10 bases between. In germline, CDR1 is LNHDA, CDR2 SQIVND (reference sequence). The DNA for the CDR3 is TGTGCCAGTAGTATAGGGGGCATCCAGAACACTGAAGCTTTCTTT. It specifies CASSIGGIQNTEAFF.

The V gene is TRBV11-3, the J gene TRBJ1-2, with TRBD1 matching 9 bases. This CDR3 has 16 residues. Looked up from germline, CDR1 is SGHNT and CDR2 is YENEEA. V gave up 1 base and J gave up 8 bases; unmatched junction bases: 11. The CDR3 loop is CASSLAATGGTLGYTF. The CDR3 DNA reads TGTGCCAGCAGCTTAGCTGCGACAGGGGGAACATTGGGCTACACCTTC.

The rearrangement links TRBV4-1 to TRBJ1-5, with 8 bases matching TRBD1. Germline CDR1 and CDR2: MGHRA and YSYEKL. V trimming: 4 bases; J trimming: 0 bases; junction bases outside the gene matches: 11. CDR3 length equals 18 residues. The CDR3 protein is CASSRTPGGWNSNQPQHF. The CDR3 bases are TGCGCCAGCAGCCGTACACCAGGGGGCTGGAATAGCAATCAGCCCCAGCATTTT.

CDR3 in amino acids: CASSGQPTGELFF. CDR3 nucleotides: TGTGCCAGCAGTGGACAGCCCACCGGGGAGCTGTTTTTT. This chain joins TRBV25-1 and TRBJ2-2; tentative D call: TRBD1 (5 bases). V was pared by 4 bases and J by 4 bases, with 7 bases between. There are 13 residues in the CDR3. In germline, CDR1 is MGHDK, CDR2 SYGVNS.